One and the same sample provided the 18 T cell receptor beta chains below, sequenced in a study of CDR3 diversity in severe acne. TCRdb re-called the PCR reads with MiXCR, one entry per CDR3 protein. The sample contains under 95,000 distinct CDR3 sequences, 45% to 50% of which appear only once. The sequencing sample was made of blood. These receptors were taken from a male donor in good health, serving as a control.

Within the sample, this clonotype is medium-sized. V and J are TRBV2 and TRBJ2-7; D perhaps matches TRBD2 (5 bases). Trimming left V 8 bases short and J 0 bases short, with 8 bases between. CDR3 size: 12 residues. Per the germline V gene, CDR1 is SNHLY and CDR2 is FYNNEI. CDR3 protein: CASGLGSYEQYF. The DNA for the CDR3 is TGTGCCAGCGGACTGGGCTCCTACGAGCAGTACTTC.

J is TRBJ1-2 and V is TRBV6-2 or TRBV6-3, with a possible D match to TRBD1 (5 bases). CDR1 is MNHEY and CDR2 is SVGEGT in the germline V gene. V was trimmed by 5 bases and J by 8 bases, leaving 21 bases between them. This CDR3 is built from 15 residues. CDR3 residues: CASSQTVSLSVGYTF. The CDR3 DNA sequence: TGTGCCAGCAGTCAGACAGTTTCCCTGTCGGTGGGCTACACCTTC.

This clonotype was detected only a few times. The chain carries TRBV6-5 and TRBJ2-7; 10 bases are a match to TRBD2. V was pared by 0 bases and J by 3 bases, with 5 bases of the junction left unmatched. The CDR3 has 16 residues. Germline lookup yields CDR1 MNHEY and CDR2 SVGAGI. This chain's CDR3 is CASSYSGLAHRYEQYF. CDR3 DNA: TGTGCCAGCAGTTACTCGGGACTAGCGCATCGCTACGAGCAGTACTTC.

The V and J genes are TRBV7-9 and TRBJ2-5, with TRBD2 as a possible D gene (5 bases). The CDR3 covers 14 residues. V lost 4 bases and J lost 4, with 13 bases in between. Germline CDR1 SEHNR, CDR2 FQNEAQ (reference sequence). The CDR3 spells CASSWTPSPETQYF. The CDR3 DNA is TGTGCCAGCAGCTGGACTCCCTCCCCAGAGACCCAGTACTTC.

This clonotype was observed many times. The J gene is TRBJ1-4, the V gene TRBV5-1; possible D gene TRBD1, 5 bases. Germline values: CDR1 SGHRS, CDR2 YFSETQ. This CDR3 contains 15 residues. Trimming removed 3 bases from V and 9 bases from J, with 18 bases in between. As DNA, the CDR3 is TGCGCCAGCAGCTGGACGGACGGGGGGGAAAAAAAACTGTTTTTT. Translation: CASSWTDGGEKKLFF.

The chain carries TRBV20-1 and TRBJ2-1; no firm D call. Germline V gives CDR1 DFQATT, CDR2 SNEGSKA (reference sequence). This CDR3 is built from 12 residues. DNA of the CDR3: TGCAGCGCCCCTACCAAAAACAATGAGCAGTTCTTC. It codes for CSAPTKNNEQFF.

The chain recombines TRBV15 with TRBJ1-2; the D gene is possibly TRBD1 (5 bases). V lost 4 bases and J lost 5, with 23 bases in between. The CDR3 is made up of 17 amino acids. CDR1 LNHNV and CDR2 YYDKDF come from the germline V gene (reference sequence). The CDR3 DNA sequence: TGTGCCACCAGCATTAGACCCTGGGGCGAATGGGGGTATGGCTACACCTTC. It specifies CATSIRPWGEWGYGYTF.

Notes on this clonotype: With a much larger clone just one base away, this may be a read error. The conserved phenylalanine or tryptophan normally closing the CDR3 is absent here, so this likely arose from a read error. The chain couples TRBV6-5 to TRBJ1-5; no clear D. Deletions cut 8 bases from V and 7 bases from J, with 6 bases between. CDR1 is MNHEY, CDR2 SVGAGI, per germline. The CDR3 length is 10 residues. This CDR3 is CASGRQPQHL. CDR3 coding DNA: TGTGCCAGCGGTCGGCAGCCCCAGCATCTT.

The chain uses TRBV6-1 and TRBJ2-5; possibly TRBD2 for D (5 bases). Germline loops: CDR1 MNHNS, CDR2 SASEGT. The length of the CDR3 is 15 residues. Trimming took 5 bases from V and 7 from J, leaving 20 bases between them. As DNA, the CDR3 is TGTGCCAGCAGTTACTCGCATGACGGAGGCGGGACCCAGTACTTC. Its protein is CASSYSHDGGGTQYF.

This clonotype occurred many times. V gene TRBV10-3 combines with J gene TRBJ2-5; 11 nucleotides match TRBD2. There are 15 residues in the CDR3. Germline CDR1 ENHRY, CDR2 SYGVKD. The V and J ends lost 6 bases and 2 bases, in that order; junction bases with no gene match: 5. This chain's CDR3 is CAISSGLAEQETQYF. CDR3 DNA sequence: TGTGCCATCAGCTCGGGACTAGCGGAACAAGAGACCCAGTACTTC.

The J gene is TRBJ1-4, the V gene TRBV5-1; maybe TRBD1 (5 bases). Trimming stripped 3 bases from V and 9 bases from J, with 18 bases between. This CDR3 is 15 amino acids long. Germline lookup yields CDR1 SGHRS and CDR2 YFSETQ. The CDR3 here is CASSWTDGGKKKLFF. CDR3 DNA sequence: TGCGCCAGCAGCTGGACGGACGGGGGAAAAAAAAAACTGTTTTTT.

The rearrangement joins TRBV28 to TRBJ2-7, with a tentative D call TRBD2 (5 bases). Trimming left V 8 bases short and J 5 bases short, with 16 bases between. Germline values: CDR1 MDHEN, CDR2 SYDVKM. The CDR3 contains 13 residues. The CDR3, as DNA: TGTGCCAGCGGGCAGGCGGGTTACAACGAGCAGTACTTC. It specifies CASGQAGYNEQYF.

The chain carries TRBV6-5 and TRBJ1-3; D possibly corresponds to TRBD1 (6 bases). This CDR3 spans 17 amino acids. Germline V gene data show CDR1 as MNHEY and CDR2 as SVGAGI. Trimming left V 8 bases short and J 1 base short, with 21 bases between. CDR3 sequence reads: CASCRGTTGRSGNTIYF. For the CDR3, the DNA is TGTGCCAGCTGTAGGGGTACTACAGGGCGATCTGGAAACACCATATATTTT.

This chain links TRBV19 with TRBJ1-5, with no clear D. The germline V gene encodes CDR1 LNHDA and CDR2 SQIVND (reference sequence). The CDR3 covers 14 residues. With 3 bases removed from V and 5 bases from J, the gap between germline ends came to 11 bases. CDR3 sequence reads: CASSIEERDQPQHF. CDR3 nucleotides: TGTGCCAGTAGTATTGAGGAGAGGGATCAGCCCCAGCATTTT.

The chain uses TRBV7-9 and TRBJ2-1, with D hard to call. The ends were cut back, 1 base at V and 8 bases at J, with 3 bases in the middle. Looked up from germline, CDR1 is SEHNR and CDR2 is FQNEAQ (reference sequence). There are 11 residues in the CDR3. The CDR3 spells CASSLVDEQFF. CDR3 bases: TGTGCCAGCAGCTTAGTTGATGAGCAGTTCTTC.

A note on this clonotype: Compared with germline, one end of the junction differs, possibly owing to a read error. The rearrangement joins TRBV25-1 to TRBJ1-1; no reliable D call. CDR1 and CDR2 (germline): MGHDK, SYGVNS. This CDR3 region has 19 residues. This CDR3 is CASSQLLTREGRMNTEAFF. The CDR3 DNA follows: TGCGCCAGCAGCCAACTTCTGACGCGTGAGGGCAGGATGAACACTGAAGCTTTCTTT.

This chain connects TRBV2 to TRBJ2-7; TRBD2 aligns across 10 bases. Unmatched junction bases numbered 1, after V lost 3 bases and J lost 5 bases. This CDR3 is built from 13 residues. CDR1 and CDR2 (germline): SNHLY, FYNNEI. As DNA, the CDR3 is TGTGCCAGCAGTGAGCTAGCGGGAGACGAGCAGTACTTC. Translated: CASSELAGDEQYF.

This clonotype was detected only a few times. This chain joins TRBV7-3 and TRBJ1-5; 8 bases line up with TRBD1. The CDR3 spans 15 residues. The V gene end was trimmed by 6 bases and the J gene end by 5 bases; junction bases not matched to a gene: 9. CDR1 and CDR2 (germline): SGHTA, FQGTGA. As DNA, the CDR3 is TGTGCCAGCAGTCGGACAGGGAATCGAGATCAGCCCCAGCATTTT. Protein sequence: CASSRTGNRDQPQHF.